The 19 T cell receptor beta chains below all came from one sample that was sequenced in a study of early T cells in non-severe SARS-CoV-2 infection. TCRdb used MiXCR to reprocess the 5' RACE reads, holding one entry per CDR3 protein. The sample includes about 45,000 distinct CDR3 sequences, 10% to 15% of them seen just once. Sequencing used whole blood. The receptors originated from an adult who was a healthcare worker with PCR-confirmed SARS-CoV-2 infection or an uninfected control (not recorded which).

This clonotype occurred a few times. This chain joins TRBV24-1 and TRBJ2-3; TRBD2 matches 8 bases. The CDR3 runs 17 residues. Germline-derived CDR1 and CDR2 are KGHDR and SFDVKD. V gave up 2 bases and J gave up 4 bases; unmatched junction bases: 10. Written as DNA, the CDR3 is TGTGCCACCAGTGATTCCCAGGAGGGACTAGAATCAGATACGCAGTATTTT. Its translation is CATSDSQEGLESDTQYF.

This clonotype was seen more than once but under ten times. CDR3 protein: CASRADRKPQHF. CDR3 coding DNA: TGTGCCAGCAGAGCCGACAGAAAGCCCCAGCATTTT. This chain links TRBV28 with TRBJ1-5; a possible D gene is TRBD1 (5 bases). The V gene lost 6 bases and the J gene lost 8 bases, with 11 bases spanning the gap. Germline CDR1 reads MDHEN; CDR2 reads SYDVKM. The CDR3 has 12 amino acids.

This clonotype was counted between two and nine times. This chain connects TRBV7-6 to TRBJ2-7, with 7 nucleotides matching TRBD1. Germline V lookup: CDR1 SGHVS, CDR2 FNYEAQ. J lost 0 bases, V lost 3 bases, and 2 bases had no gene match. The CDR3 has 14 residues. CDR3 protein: CASSLGTASYEQYF. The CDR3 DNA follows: TGTGCCAGCAGCTTGGGGACAGCCTCCTACGAGCAGTACTTC.

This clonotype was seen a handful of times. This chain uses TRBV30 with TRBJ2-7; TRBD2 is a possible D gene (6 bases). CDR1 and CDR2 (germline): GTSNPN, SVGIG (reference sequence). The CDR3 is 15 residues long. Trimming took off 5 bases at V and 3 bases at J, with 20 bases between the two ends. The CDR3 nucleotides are TGTGCCTGGTCCGCCCCAAGCGGGTCGGTCTACGAGCAGTACTTC. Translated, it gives CAWSAPSGSVYEQYF.

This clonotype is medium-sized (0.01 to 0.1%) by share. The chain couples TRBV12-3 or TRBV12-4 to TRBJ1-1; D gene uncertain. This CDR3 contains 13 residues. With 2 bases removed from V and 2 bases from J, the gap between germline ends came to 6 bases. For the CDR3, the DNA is TGTGCCAGCAGTTTATTGATAAACACTGAAGCTTTCTTT. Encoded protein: CASSLLINTEAFF.

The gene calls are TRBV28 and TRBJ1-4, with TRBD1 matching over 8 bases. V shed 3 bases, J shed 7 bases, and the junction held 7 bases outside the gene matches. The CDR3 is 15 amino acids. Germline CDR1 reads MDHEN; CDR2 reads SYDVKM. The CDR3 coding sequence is TGTGCCAGCAGTTTCGGCAGGGGGCGGATTGAAAAACTGTTTTTT. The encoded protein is CASSFGRGRIEKLFF.

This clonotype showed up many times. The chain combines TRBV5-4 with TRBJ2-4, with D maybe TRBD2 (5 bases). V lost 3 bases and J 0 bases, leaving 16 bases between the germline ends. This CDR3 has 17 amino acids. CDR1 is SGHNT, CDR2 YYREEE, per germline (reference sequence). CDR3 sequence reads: CASSSAGKSIAKNIQYF. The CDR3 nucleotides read TGTGCCAGCAGCTCGGCCGGGAAATCAATAGCCAAAAACATTCAGTACTTC.

CDR3 bases: TGTGCCAGCAGCTTATTAGGACAGGGTAGCCCCACTGAAGCTTTCTTT. Amino acid sequence: CASSLLGQGSPTEAFF. V gene TRBV5-4 combines with J gene TRBJ1-1, with 8 nucleotides matching TRBD1. In germline, CDR1 is SGHNT, CDR2 YYREEE (reference sequence). This CDR3 spans 16 amino acids. The V segment lost 2 bases and the J segment 4 bases; nucleotides outside the gene matches: 10.

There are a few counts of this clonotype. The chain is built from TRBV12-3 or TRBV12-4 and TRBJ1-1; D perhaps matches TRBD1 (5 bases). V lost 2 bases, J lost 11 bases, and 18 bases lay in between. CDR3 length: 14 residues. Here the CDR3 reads CASSLQGIRVEAFF. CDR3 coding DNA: TGTGCCAGCAGTTTACAGGGTATCCGTGTCGAGGCTTTCTTT.

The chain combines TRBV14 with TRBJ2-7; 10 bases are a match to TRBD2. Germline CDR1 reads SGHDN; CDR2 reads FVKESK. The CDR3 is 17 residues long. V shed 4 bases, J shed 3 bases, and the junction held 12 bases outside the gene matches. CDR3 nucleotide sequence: TGTGCCAGCAGCCCCCTGAGTCGGCCTAGCGGGAGCTACGAGCAGTACTTC. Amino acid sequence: CASSPLSRPSGSYEQYF.

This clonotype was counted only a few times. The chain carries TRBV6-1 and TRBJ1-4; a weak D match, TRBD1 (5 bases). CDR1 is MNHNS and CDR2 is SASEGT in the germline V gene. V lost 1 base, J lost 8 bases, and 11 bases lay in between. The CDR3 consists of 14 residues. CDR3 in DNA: TGTGCCAGCAGTGAAGAGGGGTTTTTGGAAAAACTGTTTTTT. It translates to CASSEEGFLEKLFF.

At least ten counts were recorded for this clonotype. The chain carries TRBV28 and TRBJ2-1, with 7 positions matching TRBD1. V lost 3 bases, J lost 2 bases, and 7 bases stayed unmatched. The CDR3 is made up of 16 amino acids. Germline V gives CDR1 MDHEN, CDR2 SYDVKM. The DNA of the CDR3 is TGTGCCAGCAGTTTCGGGACAGAGGGGGCCTACAATGAGCAGTTCTTC. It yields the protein CASSFGTEGAYNEQFF.

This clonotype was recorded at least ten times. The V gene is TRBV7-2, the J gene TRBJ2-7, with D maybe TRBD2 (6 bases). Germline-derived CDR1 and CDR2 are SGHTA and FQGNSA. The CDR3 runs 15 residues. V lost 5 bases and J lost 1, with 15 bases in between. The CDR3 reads CASSRYGDSSYEQYF. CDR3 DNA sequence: TGTGCCAGCAGCCGATACGGGGACTCTTCCTACGAGCAGTACTTC. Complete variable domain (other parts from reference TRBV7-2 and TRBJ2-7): GAGVSQSPSNKVTEKGKDVELRCDPISGHTALYWYRQSLGQGLEFLIYFQGNSAPDKSGLPSDRFSAERTGGSVSTLTIQRTQQEDSAVYLCASSRYGDSSYEQYFGPGTRLTVT.

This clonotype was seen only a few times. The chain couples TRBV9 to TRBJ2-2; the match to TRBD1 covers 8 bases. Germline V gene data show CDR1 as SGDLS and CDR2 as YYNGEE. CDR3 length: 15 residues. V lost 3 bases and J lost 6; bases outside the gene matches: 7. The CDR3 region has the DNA TGTGCCAGCAGCGCCCCCGGGACAGGCTCCGGGGAGCTGTTTTTT. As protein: CASSAPGTGSGELFF.

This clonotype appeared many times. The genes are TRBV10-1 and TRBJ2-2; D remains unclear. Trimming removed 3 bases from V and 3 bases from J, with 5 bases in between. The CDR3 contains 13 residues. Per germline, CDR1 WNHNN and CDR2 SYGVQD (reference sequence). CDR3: CASSDRDTGELFF. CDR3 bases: TGCGCCAGCAGTGACAGAGACACCGGGGAGCTGTTTTTT.

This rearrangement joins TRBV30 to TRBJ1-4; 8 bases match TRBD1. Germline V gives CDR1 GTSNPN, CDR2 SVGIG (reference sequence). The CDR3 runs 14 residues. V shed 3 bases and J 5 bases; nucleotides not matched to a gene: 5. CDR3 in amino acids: CAWRGRGRNEKLFF. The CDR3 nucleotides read TGTGCCTGGAGGGGCAGGGGGCGGAATGAAAAACTGTTTTTT.

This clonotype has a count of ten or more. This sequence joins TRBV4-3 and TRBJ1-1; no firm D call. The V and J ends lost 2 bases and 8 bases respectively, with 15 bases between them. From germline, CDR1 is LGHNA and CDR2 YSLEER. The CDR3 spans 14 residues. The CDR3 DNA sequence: TGCGCCAGCAGCCAAAGAGTAGGTTCACTGGAAGCTTTCTTT. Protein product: CASSQRVGSLEAFF.

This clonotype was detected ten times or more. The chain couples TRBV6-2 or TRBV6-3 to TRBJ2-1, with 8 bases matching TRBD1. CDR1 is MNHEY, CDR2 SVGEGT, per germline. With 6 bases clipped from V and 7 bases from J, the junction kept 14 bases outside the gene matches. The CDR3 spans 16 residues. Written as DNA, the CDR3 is TGTGCCAGCAGCCAACTCTACAGGGGGGAAAAGAATGAGCAGTTCTTC. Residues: CASSQLYRGEKNEQFF.

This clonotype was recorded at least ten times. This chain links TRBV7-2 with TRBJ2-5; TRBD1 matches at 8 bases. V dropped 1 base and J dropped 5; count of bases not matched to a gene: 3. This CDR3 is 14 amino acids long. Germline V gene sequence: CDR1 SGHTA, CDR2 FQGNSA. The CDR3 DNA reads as TGTGCCAGCAGCTTAGATCAGGGGGCGGAGACCCAGTACTTC. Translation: CASSLDQGAETQYF.